The present entry profiles one T cell receptor (beta chain) with its context. What it recognizes is unknown. TCRdb's copy holds only in-frame clones and misses some; the assay was immunoSEQ multiplex PCR. The data contain over 150,000 clones, over 85% of them singletons. V was pared by 5 bases and J by 2 bases, with 11 bases of the junction left unmatched. The CDR3 is made up of 17 amino acids. In germline, CDR1 is MNHNY, CDR2 SVGAGI (reference sequence). This sample was included in a study of T cell responses to AZD1222 COVID-19 vaccine. Study results and limitations: Clonal diversity was possibly underestimated; the donors were predominantly white British and more often female.

The sequences come from peripheral blood, collected 28 days after the second dose of the MenACWY control vaccine. The rearrangement joins TRBV6-6 to TRBJ2-3; TRBD1 agrees at 9 bases. The receptor was isolated from an adult who received the MenACWY meningococcal vaccine as a control. The chain's CDR3 is CASSPGQGLTLTDTQYF. DNA for the CDR3: TGTGCCAGCAGTCCGGGACAGGGTTTAACGCTCACAGATACGCAGTATTTT.